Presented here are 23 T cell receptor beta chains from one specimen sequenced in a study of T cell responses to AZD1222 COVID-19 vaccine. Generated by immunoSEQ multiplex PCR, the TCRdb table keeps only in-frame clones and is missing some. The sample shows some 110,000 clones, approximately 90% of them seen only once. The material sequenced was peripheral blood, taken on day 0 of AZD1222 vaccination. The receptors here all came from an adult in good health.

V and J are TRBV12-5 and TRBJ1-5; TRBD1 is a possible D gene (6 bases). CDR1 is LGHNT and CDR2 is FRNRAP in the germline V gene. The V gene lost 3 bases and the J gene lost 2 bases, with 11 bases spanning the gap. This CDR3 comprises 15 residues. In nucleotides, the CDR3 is TGTGCTAGTGGTTTAAGCCCAGGGGGCAATCAGCCCCAGCATTTT. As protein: CASGLSPGGNQPQHF.

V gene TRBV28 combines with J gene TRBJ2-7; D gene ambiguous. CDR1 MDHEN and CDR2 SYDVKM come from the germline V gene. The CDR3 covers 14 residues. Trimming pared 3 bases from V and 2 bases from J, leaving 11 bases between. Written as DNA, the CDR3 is TGTGCCAGCAGTTTCTACAGCCTGACCTACGAGCAGTACTTC. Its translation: CASSFYSLTYEQYF. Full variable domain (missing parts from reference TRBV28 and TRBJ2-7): DVKVTQSSRYLVKRTGEKVFLECVQDMDHENMFWYRQDPGLGLRLIYFSYDVKMKEKGDIPEGYSVSREKKERFSLILESASTNQTSMYLCASSFYSLTYEQYFGPGTRLTVT.

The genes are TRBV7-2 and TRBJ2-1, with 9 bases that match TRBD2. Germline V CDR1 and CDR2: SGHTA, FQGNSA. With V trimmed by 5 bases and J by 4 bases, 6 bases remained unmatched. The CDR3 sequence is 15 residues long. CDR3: CASSAFLAGYNEQFF. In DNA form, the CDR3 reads TGTGCCAGCAGCGCATTTCTAGCGGGATACAATGAGCAGTTCTTC.

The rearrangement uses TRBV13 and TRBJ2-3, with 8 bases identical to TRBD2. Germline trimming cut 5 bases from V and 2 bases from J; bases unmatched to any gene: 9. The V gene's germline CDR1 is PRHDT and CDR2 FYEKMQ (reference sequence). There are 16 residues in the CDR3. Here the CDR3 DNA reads TGTGCCAGCAGCCCCCAGGGGCGGGGGGTCACAGATACGCAGTATTTT. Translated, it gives CASSPQGRGVTDTQYF. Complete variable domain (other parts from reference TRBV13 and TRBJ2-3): AAGVIQSPRHLIKEKRETATLKCYPIPRHDTVYWYQQGPGQDPQFLISFYEKMQSDKGSIPDRFSAQQFSDYHSELNMSSLELGDSALYFCASSPQGRGVTDTQYFGPGTRLTVL.

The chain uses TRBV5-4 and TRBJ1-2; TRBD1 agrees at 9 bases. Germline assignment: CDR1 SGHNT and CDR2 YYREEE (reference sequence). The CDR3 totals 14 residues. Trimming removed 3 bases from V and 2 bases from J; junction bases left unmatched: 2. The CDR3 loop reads CASSSDRGNYGYTF. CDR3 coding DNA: TGTGCCAGCAGCTCGGACAGGGGCAACTATGGCTACACCTTC.

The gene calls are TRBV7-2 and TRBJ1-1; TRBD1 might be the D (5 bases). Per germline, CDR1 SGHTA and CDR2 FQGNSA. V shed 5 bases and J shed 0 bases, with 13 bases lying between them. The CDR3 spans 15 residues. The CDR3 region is CASSPSRALNTEAFF. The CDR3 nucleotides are TGTGCCAGCAGCCCCAGCAGGGCCCTGAACACTGAAGCTTTCTTT.

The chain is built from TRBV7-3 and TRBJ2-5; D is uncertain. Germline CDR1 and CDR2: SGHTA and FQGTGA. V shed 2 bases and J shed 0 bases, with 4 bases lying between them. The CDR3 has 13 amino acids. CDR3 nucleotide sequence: TGTGCCAGCAGCTTAGTGTACCAAGAGACCCAGTACTTC. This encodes CASSLVYQETQYF. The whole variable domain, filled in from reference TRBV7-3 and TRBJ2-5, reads GAGVSQTPSNKVTEKGKYVELRCDPISGHTALYWYRQSLGQGPEFLIYFQGTGAADDSGLPNDRFFAVRPEGSVSTLKIQRTERGDSAVYLCASSLVYQETQYFGPGTRLLVL.

The DNA for the CDR3 is TGTGCCAGCAGCCAAGGCGCGCCTCTAGCGGGGGGGACAGATACGCAGTATTTT. As protein: CASSQGAPLAGGTDTQYF. The chain links TRBV3-1 (or the pseudogene TRBV3-2) to TRBJ2-3, with 12 bases lining up with TRBD2. Germline V gene sequence: CDR1 LGHDT, CDR2 YNNKEL (reference sequence). The CDR3 has 18 residues. J gave up 3 bases and V 1 base, and 8 bases lay outside the gene matches.

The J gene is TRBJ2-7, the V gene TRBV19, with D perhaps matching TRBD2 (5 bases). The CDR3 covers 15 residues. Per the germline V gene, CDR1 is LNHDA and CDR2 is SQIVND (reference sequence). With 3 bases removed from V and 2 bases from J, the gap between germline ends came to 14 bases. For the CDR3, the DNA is TGTGCCAGTAGTATCCGGGCTAGCCCCACCTACGAGCAGTACTTC. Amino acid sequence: CASSIRASPTYEQYF.

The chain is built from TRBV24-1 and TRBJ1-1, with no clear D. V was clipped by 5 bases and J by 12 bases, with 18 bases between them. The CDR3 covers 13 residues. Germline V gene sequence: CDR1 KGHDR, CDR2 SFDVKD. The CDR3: CATSGWQVSGTFF. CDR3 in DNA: TGTGCCACCAGTGGGTGGCAGGTCTCCGGAACTTTCTTT.

The CDR3 here is CASSLSWQTVADTQYF. The CDR3 coding sequence is TGTGCCAGCAGTTTATCGTGGCAGACTGTCGCAGATACGCAGTATTTT. The genes are TRBV27 and TRBJ2-3; D unclear. CDR1 is MNHEY and CDR2 is SMNVEV in the germline V gene (reference sequence). Trimming shortened V by 0 bases and J by 4 bases, and 14 bases separated the two germline ends. The CDR3 spans 16 residues.

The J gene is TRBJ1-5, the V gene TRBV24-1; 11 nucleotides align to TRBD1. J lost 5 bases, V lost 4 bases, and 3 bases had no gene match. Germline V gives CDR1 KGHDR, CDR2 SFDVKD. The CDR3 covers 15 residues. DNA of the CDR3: TGTGCCACCAGTGACCGGACAGGGGGCGATCAGCCCCAGCATTTT. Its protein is CATSDRTGGDQPQHF.

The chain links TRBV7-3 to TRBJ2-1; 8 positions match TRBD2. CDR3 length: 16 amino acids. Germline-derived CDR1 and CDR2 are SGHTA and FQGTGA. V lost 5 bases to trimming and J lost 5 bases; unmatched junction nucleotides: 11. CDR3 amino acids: CASSPQSSGRNNEQFF. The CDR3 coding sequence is TGTGCCAGCAGCCCGCAATCTAGCGGGCGGAACAATGAGCAGTTCTTC.

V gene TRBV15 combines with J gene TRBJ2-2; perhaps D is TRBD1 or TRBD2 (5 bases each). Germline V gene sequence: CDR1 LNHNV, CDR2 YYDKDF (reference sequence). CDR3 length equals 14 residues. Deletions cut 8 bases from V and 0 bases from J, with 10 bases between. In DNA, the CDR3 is TGTGCCACCCACCGGGGCGCGAACACCGGGGAGCTGTTTTTT. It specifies CATHRGANTGELFF.

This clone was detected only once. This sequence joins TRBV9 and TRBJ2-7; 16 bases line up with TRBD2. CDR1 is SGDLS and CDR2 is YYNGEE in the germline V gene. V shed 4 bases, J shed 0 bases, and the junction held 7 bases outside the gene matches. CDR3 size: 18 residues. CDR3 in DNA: TGTGCCAGCAGCTCCGGGACTAGCGGGAGGGGCAGCTCCTACGAGCAGTACTTC. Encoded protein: CASSSGTSGRGSSYEQYF.

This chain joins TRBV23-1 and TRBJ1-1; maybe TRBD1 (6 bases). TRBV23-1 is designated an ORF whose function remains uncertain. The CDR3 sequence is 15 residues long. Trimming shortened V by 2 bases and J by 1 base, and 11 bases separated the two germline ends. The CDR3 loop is CASSQLSDRNTEAFF. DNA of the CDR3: TGCGCCAGCAGTCAACTCTCGGACAGGAACACTGAAGCTTTCTTT.

The CDR3 bases are TGCGCCAGCAGTCCCGAGCCGGGACAGGTCGCTTATAATTCACCCCTCCACTTT. As protein: CASSPEPGQVAYNSPLHF. The V and J genes are TRBV4-1 and TRBJ1-6; 8 bases match TRBD1. V gave up 6 bases and J gave up 4 bases; unmatched junction bases: 14. The CDR3 runs 18 residues. Per the germline V gene, CDR1 is MGHRA and CDR2 is YSYEKL.

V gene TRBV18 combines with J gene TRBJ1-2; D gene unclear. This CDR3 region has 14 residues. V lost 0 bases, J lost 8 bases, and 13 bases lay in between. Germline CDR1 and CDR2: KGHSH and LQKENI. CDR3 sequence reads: CASSPPSEFGGYTF. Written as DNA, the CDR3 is TGTGCCAGCTCACCACCATCGGAATTTGGCGGCTACACCTTC. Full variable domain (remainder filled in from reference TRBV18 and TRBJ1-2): NAGVMQNPRHLVRRRGQEARLRCSPMKGHSHVYWYRQLPEEGLKFMVYLQKENIIDESGMPKERFSAEFPKEGPSILRIQQVVRGDSAAYFCASSPPSEFGGYTFGSGTRLTVV.

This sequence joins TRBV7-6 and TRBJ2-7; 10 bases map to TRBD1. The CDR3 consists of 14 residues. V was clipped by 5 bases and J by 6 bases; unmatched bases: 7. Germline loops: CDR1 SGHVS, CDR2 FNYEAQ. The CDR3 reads CASSQRDRGTEQYF. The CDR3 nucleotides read TGTGCCAGCAGCCAACGGGACAGGGGAACCGAGCAGTACTTC.

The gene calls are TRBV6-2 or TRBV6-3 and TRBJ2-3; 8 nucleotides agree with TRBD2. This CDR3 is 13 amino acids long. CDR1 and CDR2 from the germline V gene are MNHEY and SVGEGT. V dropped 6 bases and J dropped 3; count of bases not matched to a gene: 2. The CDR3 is CASSGGETDTQYF. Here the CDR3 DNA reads TGTGCCAGCAGCGGGGGGGAAACAGATACGCAGTATTTT.

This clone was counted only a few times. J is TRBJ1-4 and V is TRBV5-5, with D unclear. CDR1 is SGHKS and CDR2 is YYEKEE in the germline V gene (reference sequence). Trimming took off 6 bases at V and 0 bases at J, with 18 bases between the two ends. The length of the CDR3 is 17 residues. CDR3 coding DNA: TGTGCCAGCACCTCGACCCAAACAATAGCAACTAATGAAAAACTGTTTTTT. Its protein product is CASTSTQTIATNEKLFF.

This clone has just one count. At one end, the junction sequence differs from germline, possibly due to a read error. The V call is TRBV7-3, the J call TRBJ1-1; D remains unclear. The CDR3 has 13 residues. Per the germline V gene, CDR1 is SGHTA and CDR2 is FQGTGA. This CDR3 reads CASSLTENTEAFF. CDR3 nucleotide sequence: TGTGCCAGCAGCCTAACAGAGAACACTGAAGCTTTCTTT.

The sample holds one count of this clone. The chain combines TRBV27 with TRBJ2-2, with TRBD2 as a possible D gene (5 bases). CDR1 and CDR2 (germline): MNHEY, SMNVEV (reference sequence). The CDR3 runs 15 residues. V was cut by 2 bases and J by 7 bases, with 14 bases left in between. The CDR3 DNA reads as TGTGCCAGCAGTTTAGGGCACCTAGGAGGCGGGGAGCTGTTTTTT. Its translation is CASSLGHLGGGELFF.